This T cell receptor (beta chain) is from a study of cytomegalovirus exposure and HLA in healthy donors. A multiplex PCR was run with 60 Vbeta primers and 13 Jbeta primers. The assay was immunoSEQ multiplex PCR, and TCRdb's table has in-frame clones only and misses some. The table records about 120,000 clones, more than 60% of them present only once. V gave up 0 bases and J gave up 4 bases; unmatched junction bases: 3. Germline-derived CDR1 and CDR2 are SGHRS and YFSETQ. The CDR3 contains 16 residues. Sequencing was done on a sample of PBMCs. This receptor was taken from a middle-aged woman in good health and CMV-seronegative. The chain couples TRBV5-1 to TRBJ1-3; TRBD1 matches at 11 bases. The DNA for the CDR3 is TGCGCCAGCAGCTTGGAGGGACAGGGGGAAGGAAACACCATATATTTT. As protein: CASSLEGQGEGNTIYF.